This TCR beta chain derives from a study of Graves' ophthalmopathy and Graves' hyperthyroidism. Study outcomes and limitations: Distinction of ophthalmopathy from stable hyperthyroidism by a 13-signature model reached approximately 88% sensitivity and 70% to 83% specificity. Appearing in blood as well were most expanded thyroid clonotypes above 0.001 frequency.

CDR3 regions of TCR beta were amplified from RNA transcripts. First-round RT-PCR employed HTBI primers, with a second-round multiplex PCR after it. TCRdb analysed the multiplex PCR reads with MiXCR anew, one entry per CDR3 protein. The sample lists around 1.1 million distinct CDR3 sequences, about two fifths occurring once. As diagnostic evidence, clinical symptoms, serum thyroxine, TRAb, thyroid ultrasound and orbital computed tomography were relied upon. With 2 bases clipped from V and 10 bases from J, the junction kept 5 bases outside the gene matches. The CDR3 runs to 14 residues. This clonotype was recorded many times. Its cognate antigen is unknown.

This sequence was found in an adult man with Graves' hyperthyroidism. The specimen sequenced was peripheral blood or thyroid tissue (not recorded which). J is TRBJ1-6 and V is TRBV12-3 or TRBV12-4; 7 bases align to TRBD1. CDR3 DNA sequence: TGTGCCAGCAGTTTATTGACAGGGTGGTCACCCCTCCACTTT. It codes for CASSLLTGWSPLHF.